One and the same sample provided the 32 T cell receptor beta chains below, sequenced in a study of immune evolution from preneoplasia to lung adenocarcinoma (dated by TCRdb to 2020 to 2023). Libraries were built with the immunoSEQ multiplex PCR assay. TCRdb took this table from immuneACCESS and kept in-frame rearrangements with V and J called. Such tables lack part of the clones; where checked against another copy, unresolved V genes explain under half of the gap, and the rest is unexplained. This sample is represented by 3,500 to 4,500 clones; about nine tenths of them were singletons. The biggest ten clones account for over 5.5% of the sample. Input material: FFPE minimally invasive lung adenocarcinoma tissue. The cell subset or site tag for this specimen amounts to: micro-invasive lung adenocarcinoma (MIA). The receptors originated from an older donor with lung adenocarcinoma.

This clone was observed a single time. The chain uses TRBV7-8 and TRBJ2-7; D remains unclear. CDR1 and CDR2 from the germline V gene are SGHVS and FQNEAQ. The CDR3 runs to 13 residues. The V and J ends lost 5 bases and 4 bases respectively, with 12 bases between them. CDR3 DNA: TGTGCCAGCAGCCCCACTCTGGGATACGAGCAGTACTTC. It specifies CASSPTLGYEQYF.

Written as DNA, the CDR3 is TGTGCCTGGATCCCGACGGGGCGAGAGGGGACCGGGGAGCTGTTTTTT. Translating it yields CAWIPTGREGTGELFF. The chain couples TRBV30 to TRBJ2-2; the D gene could be TRBD1 or TRBD2 (5 bases each). This CDR3 spans 16 amino acids. Germline-derived CDR1 and CDR2 are GTSNPN and SVGIG (reference sequence). V lost 4 bases, J lost 5 bases, and 20 bases lay in between. The full variable domain, in which reference TRBV30 and TRBJ2-2 provide the parts outside the CDR3, is SQTIHQWPATLVQPVGSPLSLECTVEGTSNPNLYWYRQAAGRGLQLLFYSVGIGQISSEVPQNLSASRPQDRQFILSSKKLLLSDSGFYLCAWIPTGREGTGELFFGEGSRLTVL.

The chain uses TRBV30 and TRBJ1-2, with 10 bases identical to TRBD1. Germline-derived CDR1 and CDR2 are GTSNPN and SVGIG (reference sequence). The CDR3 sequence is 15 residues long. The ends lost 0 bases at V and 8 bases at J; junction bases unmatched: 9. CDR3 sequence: CAWSVRTGGLGGYTF. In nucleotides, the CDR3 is TGTGCCTGGAGTGTAAGGACAGGGGGACTTGGAGGCTACACCTTC.

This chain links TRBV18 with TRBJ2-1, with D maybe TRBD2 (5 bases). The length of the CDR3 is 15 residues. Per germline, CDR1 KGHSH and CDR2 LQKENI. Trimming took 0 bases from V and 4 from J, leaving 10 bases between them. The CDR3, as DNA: TGTGCCAGCTCACCACCGAGCGGAGAATACAATGAGCAGTTCTTC. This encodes CASSPPSGEYNEQFF.

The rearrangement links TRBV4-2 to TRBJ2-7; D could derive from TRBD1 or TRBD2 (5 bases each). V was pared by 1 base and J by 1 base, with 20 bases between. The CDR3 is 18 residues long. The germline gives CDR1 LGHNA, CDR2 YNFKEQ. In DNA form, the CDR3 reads TGTGCCAGCAGCCAAGCATATGGGGACCGCGTTCTTTCCTACGAGCAGTACTTC. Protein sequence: CASSQAYGDRVLSYEQYF.

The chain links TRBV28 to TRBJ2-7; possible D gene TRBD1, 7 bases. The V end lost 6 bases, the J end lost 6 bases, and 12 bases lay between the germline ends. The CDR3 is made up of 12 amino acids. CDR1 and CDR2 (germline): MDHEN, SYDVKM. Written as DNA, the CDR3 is TGTGCCAGCAGAACAGGGGACTCCGAGCAGTACTTC. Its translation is CASRTGDSEQYF.

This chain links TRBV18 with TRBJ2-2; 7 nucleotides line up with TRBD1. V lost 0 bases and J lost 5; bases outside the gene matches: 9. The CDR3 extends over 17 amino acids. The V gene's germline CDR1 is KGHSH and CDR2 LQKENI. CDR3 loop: CASSPPRGQKETGELFF. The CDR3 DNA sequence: TGTGCCAGCTCACCACCCCGGGGACAGAAAGAAACCGGGGAGCTGTTTTTT.

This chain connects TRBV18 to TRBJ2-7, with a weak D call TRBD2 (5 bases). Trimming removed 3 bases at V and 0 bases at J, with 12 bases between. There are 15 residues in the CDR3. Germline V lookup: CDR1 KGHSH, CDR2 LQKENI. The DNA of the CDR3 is TGTGCCAGCTCACCGCAAGCGGCCCTCTCCTACGAGCAGTACTTC. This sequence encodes CASSPQAALSYEQYF.

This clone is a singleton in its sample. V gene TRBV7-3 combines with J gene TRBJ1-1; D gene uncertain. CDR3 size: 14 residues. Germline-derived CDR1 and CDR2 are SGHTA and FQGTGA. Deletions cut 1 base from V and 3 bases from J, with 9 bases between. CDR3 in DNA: TGTGCCAGCAGCTTAAGGCCCGCGGACACTGAAGCTTTCTTT. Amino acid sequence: CASSLRPADTEAFF.

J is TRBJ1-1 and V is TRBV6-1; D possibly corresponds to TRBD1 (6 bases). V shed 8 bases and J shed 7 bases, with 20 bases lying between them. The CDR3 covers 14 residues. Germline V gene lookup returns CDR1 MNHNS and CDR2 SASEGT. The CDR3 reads CASLIGQISGEAFF. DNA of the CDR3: TGTGCCAGCTTGATTGGACAGATATCGGGTGAAGCTTTCTTT.

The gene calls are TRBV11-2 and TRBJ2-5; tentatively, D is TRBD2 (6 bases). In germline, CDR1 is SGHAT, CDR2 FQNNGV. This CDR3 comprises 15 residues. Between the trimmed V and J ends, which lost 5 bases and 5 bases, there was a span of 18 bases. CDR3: CASSLGRGSVETQYF. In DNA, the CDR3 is TGTGCCAGCAGCCTGGGGCGGGGTTCTGTGGAGACCCAGTACTTC.

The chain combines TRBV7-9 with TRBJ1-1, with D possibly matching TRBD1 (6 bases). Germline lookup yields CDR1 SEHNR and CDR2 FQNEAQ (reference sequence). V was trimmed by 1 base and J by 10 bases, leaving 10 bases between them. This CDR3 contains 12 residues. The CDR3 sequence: CASSLEDSPAFF. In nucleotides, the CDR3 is TGTGCCAGCAGCTTAGAGGACAGTCCAGCTTTCTTT.

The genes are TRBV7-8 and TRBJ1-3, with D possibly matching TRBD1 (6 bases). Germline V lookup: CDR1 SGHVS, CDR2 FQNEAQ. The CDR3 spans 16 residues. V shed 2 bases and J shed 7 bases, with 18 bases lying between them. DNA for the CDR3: TGTGCCAGCAGCTTATTAGTAGCGGGGGCCAGGAACACCATATATTTT. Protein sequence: CASSLLVAGARNTIYF.

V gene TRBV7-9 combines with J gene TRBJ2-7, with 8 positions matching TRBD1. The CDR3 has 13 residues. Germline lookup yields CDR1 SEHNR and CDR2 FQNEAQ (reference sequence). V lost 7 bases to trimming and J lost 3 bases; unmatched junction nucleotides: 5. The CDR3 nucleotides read TGTGCCAGCACTACAGGGGGTGACTACGAGCAGTACTTC. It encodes CASTTGGDYEQYF.

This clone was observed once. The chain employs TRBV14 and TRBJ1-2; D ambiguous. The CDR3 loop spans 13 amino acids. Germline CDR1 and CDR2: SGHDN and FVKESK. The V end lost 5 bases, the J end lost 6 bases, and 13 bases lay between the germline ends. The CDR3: CASSFRTRDGYTF. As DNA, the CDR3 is TGTGCCAGCAGCTTCCGGACGAGGGATGGCTACACCTTC.

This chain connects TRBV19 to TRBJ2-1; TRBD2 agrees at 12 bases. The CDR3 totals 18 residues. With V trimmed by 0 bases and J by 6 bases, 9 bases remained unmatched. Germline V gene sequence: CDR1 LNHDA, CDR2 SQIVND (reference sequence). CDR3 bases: TGTGCCAGTAGTATAGATAGGAGGACTAGCGGGAAGAGCAATGAGCAGTTCTTC. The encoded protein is CASSIDRRTSGKSNEQFF.

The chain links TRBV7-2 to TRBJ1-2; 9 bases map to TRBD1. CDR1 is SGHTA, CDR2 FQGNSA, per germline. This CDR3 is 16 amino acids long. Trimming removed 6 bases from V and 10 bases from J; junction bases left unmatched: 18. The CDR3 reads CASSPHPGTGTMDYTF. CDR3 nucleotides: TGTGCCAGCAGTCCTCATCCCGGGACAGGGACTATGGACTACACCTTC.

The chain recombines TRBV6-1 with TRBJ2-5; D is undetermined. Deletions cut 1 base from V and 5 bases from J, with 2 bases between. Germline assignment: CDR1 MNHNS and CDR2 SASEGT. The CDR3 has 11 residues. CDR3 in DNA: TGTGCCAGCAGTGAAGGGGAGACCCAGTACTTC. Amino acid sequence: CASSEGETQYF.

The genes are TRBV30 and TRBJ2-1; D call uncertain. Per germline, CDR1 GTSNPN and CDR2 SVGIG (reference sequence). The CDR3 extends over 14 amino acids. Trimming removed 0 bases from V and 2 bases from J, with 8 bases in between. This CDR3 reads CAWSVLNTYNEQFF. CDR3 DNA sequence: TGTGCCTGGAGTGTATTGAACACCTACAATGAGCAGTTCTTC.

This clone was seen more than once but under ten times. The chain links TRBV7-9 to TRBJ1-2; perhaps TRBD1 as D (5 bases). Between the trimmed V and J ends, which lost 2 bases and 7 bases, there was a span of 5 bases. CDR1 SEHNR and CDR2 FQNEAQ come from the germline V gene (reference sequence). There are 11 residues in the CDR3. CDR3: CASSLQGGYTF. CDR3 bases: TGTGCCAGCAGCTTACAGGGTGGCTACACCTTC. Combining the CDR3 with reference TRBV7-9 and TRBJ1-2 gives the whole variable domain DTGVSQNPRHKITKRGQNVTFRCDPISEHNRLYWYRQTLGQGPEFLTYFQNEAQLEKSRLLSDRFSAERPKGSFSTLEIQRTEQGDSAMYLCASSLQGGYTFGSGTRLTVV.

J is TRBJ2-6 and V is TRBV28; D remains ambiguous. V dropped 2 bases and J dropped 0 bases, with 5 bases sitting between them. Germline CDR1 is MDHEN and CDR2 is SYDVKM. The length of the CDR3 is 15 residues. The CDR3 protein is CASSLPSSGANVLTF. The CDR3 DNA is TGTGCCAGCAGTTTACCTAGCTCTGGGGCCAACGTCCTGACTTTC.

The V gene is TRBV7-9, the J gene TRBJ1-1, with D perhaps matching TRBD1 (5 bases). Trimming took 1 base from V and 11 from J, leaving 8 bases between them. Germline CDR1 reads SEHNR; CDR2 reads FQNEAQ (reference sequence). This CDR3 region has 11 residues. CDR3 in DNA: TGTGCCAGCAGCTTAGGCAGGGTGGCTTTCTTT. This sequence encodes CASSLGRVAFF.

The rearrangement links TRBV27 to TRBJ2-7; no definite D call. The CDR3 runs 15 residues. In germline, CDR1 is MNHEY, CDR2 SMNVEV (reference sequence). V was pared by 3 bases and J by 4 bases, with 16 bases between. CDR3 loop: CASSLGVFGPYEQYF. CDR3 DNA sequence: TGTGCCAGCAGTTTGGGTGTTTTTGGGCCATACGAGCAGTACTTC.

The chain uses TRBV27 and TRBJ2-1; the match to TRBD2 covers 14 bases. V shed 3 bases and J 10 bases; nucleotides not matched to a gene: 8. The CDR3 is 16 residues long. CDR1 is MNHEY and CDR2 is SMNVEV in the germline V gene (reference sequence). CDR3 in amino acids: CASSFSGTSGREEQFF. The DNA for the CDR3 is TGTGCCAGCAGTTTTTCCGGGACTAGCGGGAGAGAGGAGCAGTTCTTC.

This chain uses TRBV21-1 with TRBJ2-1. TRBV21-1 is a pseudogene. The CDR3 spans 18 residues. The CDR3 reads CASSKVRGLVGPYNEQFF. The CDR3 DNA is TGTGCCAGCAGCAAAGTTCGGGGCCTAGTCGGGCCCTACAATGAGCAGTTCTTC.

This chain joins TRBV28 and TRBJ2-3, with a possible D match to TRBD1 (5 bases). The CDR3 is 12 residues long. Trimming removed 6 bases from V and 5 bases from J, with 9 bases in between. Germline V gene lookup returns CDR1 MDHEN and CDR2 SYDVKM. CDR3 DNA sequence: TGTGCCAGCAGCTCCACAGGAGATACGCAGTATTTT. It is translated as CASSSTGDTQYF.

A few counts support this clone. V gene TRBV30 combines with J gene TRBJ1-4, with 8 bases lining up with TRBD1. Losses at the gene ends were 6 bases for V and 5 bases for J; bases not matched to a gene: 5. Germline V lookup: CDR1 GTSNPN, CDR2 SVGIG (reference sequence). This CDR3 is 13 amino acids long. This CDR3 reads CACLTGANEKLFF. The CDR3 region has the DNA TGTGCCTGCTTGACAGGGGCCAATGAAAAACTGTTTTTT.

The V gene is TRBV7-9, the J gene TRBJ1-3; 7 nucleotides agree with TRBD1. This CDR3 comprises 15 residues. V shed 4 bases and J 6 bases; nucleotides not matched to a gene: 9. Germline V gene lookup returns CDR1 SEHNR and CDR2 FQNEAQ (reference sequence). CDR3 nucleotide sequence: TGTGCCAGCAGCTCTACCGGACAGGCTCTAAACACCATATATTTT. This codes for CASSSTGQALNTIYF.

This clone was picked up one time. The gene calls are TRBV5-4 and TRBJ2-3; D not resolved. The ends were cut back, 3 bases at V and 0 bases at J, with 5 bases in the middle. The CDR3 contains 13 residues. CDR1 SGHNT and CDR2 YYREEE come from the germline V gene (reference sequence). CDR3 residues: CASSSPSTDTQYF. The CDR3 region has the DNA TGTGCCAGCAGCTCTCCTAGCACAGATACGCAGTATTTT.

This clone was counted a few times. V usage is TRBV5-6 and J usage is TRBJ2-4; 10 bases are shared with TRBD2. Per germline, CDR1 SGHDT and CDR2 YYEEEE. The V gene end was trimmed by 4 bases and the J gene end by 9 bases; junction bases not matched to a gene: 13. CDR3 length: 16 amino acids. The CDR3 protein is CASSPRLAGAESIQYF. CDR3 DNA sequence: TGTGCCAGCAGCCCCCGGCTAGCGGGAGCTGAGAGCATTCAGTACTTC.

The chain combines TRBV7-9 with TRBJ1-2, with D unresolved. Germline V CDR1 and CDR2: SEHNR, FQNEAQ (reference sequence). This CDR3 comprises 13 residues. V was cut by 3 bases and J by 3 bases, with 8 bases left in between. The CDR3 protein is CASSLNSDYGYTF. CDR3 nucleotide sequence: TGTGCCAGCAGCTTGAACAGCGACTATGGCTACACCTTC.

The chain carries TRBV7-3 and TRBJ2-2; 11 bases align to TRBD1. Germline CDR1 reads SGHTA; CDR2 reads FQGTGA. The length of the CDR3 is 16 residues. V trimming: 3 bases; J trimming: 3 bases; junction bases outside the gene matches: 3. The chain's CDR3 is CASSFTGQGDTGELFF. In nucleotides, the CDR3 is TGTGCCAGCAGCTTTACGGGACAGGGGGACACCGGGGAGCTGTTTTTT.